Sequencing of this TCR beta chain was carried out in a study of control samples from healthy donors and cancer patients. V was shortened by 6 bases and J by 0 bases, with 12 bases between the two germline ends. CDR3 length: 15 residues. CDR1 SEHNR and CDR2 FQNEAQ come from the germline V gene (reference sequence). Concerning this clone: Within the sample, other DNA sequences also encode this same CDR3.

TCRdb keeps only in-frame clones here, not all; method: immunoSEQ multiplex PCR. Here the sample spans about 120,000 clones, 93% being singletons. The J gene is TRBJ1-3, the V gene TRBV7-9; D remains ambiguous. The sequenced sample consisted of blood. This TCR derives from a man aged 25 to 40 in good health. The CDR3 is CASSRGPSSGNTIYF. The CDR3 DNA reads TGTGCCAGCAGTCGAGGTCCAAGCTCTGGAAACACCATATATTTT.